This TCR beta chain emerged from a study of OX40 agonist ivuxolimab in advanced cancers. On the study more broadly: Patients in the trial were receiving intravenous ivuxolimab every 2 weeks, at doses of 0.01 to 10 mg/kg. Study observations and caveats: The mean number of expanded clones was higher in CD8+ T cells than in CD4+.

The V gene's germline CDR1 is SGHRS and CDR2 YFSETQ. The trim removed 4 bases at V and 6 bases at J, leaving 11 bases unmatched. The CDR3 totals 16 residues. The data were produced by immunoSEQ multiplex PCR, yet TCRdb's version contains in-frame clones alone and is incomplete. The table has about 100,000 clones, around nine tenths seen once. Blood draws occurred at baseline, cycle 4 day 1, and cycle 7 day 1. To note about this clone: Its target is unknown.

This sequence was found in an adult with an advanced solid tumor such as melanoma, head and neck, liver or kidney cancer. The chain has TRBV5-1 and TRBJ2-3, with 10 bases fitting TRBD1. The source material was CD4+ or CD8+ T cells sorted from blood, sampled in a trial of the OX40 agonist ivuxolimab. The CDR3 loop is CASSPHGTGAVDTQYF. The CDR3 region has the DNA TGCGCCAGCAGCCCACACGGGACAGGGGCTGTGGATACGCAGTATTTT.